Listed here are 25 T cell receptor beta chains from one sample, sequenced in a study of stem cell transplantation in POMP-related autoinflammatory disease. The data were produced by immunoSEQ multiplex PCR, yet TCRdb's version contains in-frame clones alone and is incomplete. The table has some 68,000 clones, roughly 93% seen once. The material was CD4+ T cells from PBMCs, obtained after stem cell transplantation. The source is a human patient with POMP-related autoinflammation and immune dysregulation (PRAID). Some T cells may be transferred from the graft donor.

The V call is TRBV5-6, the J call TRBJ2-1; D is possibly TRBD1 or TRBD2 (5 bases each). Trimming removed 4 bases at V and 9 bases at J, with 20 bases between. The CDR3 contains 15 residues. The germline gives CDR1 SGHDT, CDR2 YYEEEE. The CDR3 bases are TGTGCCAGCAGCCCTGCTGGGGGAGCCGCTAGTGAGCAGTTCTTC. Its protein product is CASSPAGGAASEQFF.

J is TRBJ2-5 and V is TRBV7-2; weak D call: TRBD2 (5 bases). Per germline, CDR1 SGHTA and CDR2 FQGNSA. The CDR3 sequence is 14 residues long. V lost 7 bases to trimming and J lost 1 base, with 13 bases between them. The CDR3 here is CASTPSSGQETQYF. CDR3 bases: TGTGCCAGCACCCCTAGCAGTGGCCAAGAGACCCAGTACTTC.

This rearrangement joins TRBV19 to TRBJ2-2, with 12 nucleotides matching TRBD2. Trimming cost V 5 bases and J 4 bases; bases outside gene matches: 11. The CDR3 is 18 amino acids. Germline CDR1 and CDR2: LNHDA and SQIVND (reference sequence). In DNA, the CDR3 is TGTGCCAGTAGTGGCGGGGCTAGCGGGAGGGCCCCCACCGGGGAGCTGTTTTTT. Translation: CASSGGASGRAPTGELFF.

This CDR3 is CASKKVNQPQHF. CDR3 DNA: TGTGCCAGCAAAAAGGTCAATCAGCCCCAGCATTTT. The chain carries TRBV6-6 and TRBJ1-5; D is undetermined. The CDR3 contains 12 residues. V lost 7 bases and J 3 bases, leaving 7 bases between the germline ends. Germline V gene sequence: CDR1 MNHNY, CDR2 SVGAGI (reference sequence).

The V gene is TRBV24-1, the J gene TRBJ2-1, with 12 bases matching TRBD2. The CDR3 is 16 residues long. Trimming removed 4 bases from V and 8 bases from J; junction bases left unmatched: 8. Germline loops: CDR1 KGHDR, CDR2 SFDVKD. This CDR3 is CATSETLAGGWDEQFF. The CDR3 DNA reads as TGTGCCACCAGTGAAACTCTAGCGGGAGGGTGGGATGAGCAGTTCTTC.

V usage is TRBV24-1 and J usage is TRBJ2-3; D unclear. The V gene lost 9 bases and the J gene lost 2 bases, with 17 bases spanning the gap. Germline CDR1 KGHDR, CDR2 SFDVKD. The CDR3 length is 15 residues. The CDR3 coding sequence is TGTGCCACCGCAATGGGATCCCTGACCACAGATACGCAGTATTTT. This gives the protein CATAMGSLTTDTQYF.

The J gene is TRBJ2-6, the V gene TRBV7-6; D is perhaps TRBD1 (6 bases). Trimming cost V 5 bases and J 4 bases, with 12 bases left between them. This CDR3 region has 15 residues. CDR1 and CDR2 from the germline V gene are SGHVS and FNYEAQ. The DNA of the CDR3 is TGTGCCAGCAGCCAGGGGCCGGCAGGGGCCAACGTCCTGACTTTC. It specifies CASSQGPAGANVLTF.

The V call is TRBV24-1, the J call TRBJ2-1; 12 bases line up with TRBD2. Germline trimming cut 3 bases from V and 6 bases from J; bases unmatched to any gene: 2. The CDR3 runs 15 residues. Germline CDR1 KGHDR, CDR2 SFDVKD. The CDR3 loop is CATSDMGLAGNEQFF. CDR3 nucleotide sequence: TGTGCCACCAGTGATATGGGACTAGCGGGCAATGAGCAGTTCTTC.

The V gene is TRBV21-1, the J gene TRBJ1-5; the DNA was not compared with TRBD1, the D call given in the table. TRBV21-1 is annotated as a pseudogene. The CDR3 runs 15 residues. This CDR3 reads CASSSRQTGSQPQHF. The CDR3 nucleotides read TGTGCCAGCAGCTCCCGCCAGACAGGGTCGCAGCCCCAGCATTTT.

The J gene is TRBJ1-1, the V gene TRBV7-3; weak D call: TRBD1 (5 bases). The CDR3 is 13 amino acids. Trimming took off 4 bases at V and 3 bases at J, with 9 bases between the two ends. CDR1 is SGHTA and CDR2 is FQGTGA in the germline V gene. The CDR3 DNA is TGTGCCAGCAGCTCAAGGGGAGACACTGAAGCTTTCTTT. The encoded protein is CASSSRGDTEAFF.

This clone was observed a few times. The chain couples TRBV5-1 to TRBJ1-6, with D possibly TRBD1 on 6 matching bases. The germline V gene has CDR1 SGHRS and CDR2 YFSETQ. The CDR3 sequence is 17 residues long. V shed 4 bases and J shed 2 bases, with 16 bases lying between them. The CDR3 region has the DNA TGCGCCAGCAGCCGGGTAGAAACAGGGACCTATAATTCACCCCTCCACTTT. Protein: CASSRVETGTYNSPLHF.

The chain recombines TRBV7-2 with TRBJ1-3, with TRBD1 identical over 8 bases. The CDR3 is made up of 17 amino acids. Germline CDR1 and CDR2: SGHTA and FQGNSA. Trimming cost V 1 base and J 5 bases; bases outside gene matches: 10. CDR3 region: CASSLVAGQGGRNTIYF. The CDR3 nucleotides are TGTGCCAGCAGCTTAGTGGCAGGACAGGGAGGAAGAAACACCATATATTTT.

The chain is built from TRBV28 and TRBJ2-3; TRBD2 matches at 8 bases. After removal of 5 bases from V and 5 bases from J, the junction contained 15 bases not matched to a gene. The germline V gene has CDR1 MDHEN and CDR2 SYDVKM. The CDR3 runs to 17 residues. The CDR3 is CASSPLSGGRPGDTQYF. The DNA for the CDR3 is TGTGCCAGCAGTCCCCTGAGCGGGGGCCGACCCGGAGATACGCAGTATTTT.

The rearrangement joins TRBV18 to TRBJ2-3; 8 bases map to TRBD1. Trimming took 5 bases from V and 0 from J; bases not matched to a gene: 10. Per germline, CDR1 KGHSH and CDR2 LQKENI. The CDR3 has 17 amino acids. CDR3 residues: CASSTRQGRSSTDTQYF. DNA for the CDR3: TGTGCCAGCTCAACTAGACAGGGGCGGTCTAGCACAGATACGCAGTATTTT.

The rearrangement links TRBV6-5 to TRBJ2-5; D remains unclear. CDR1 is MNHEY and CDR2 is SVGAGI in the germline V gene. V lost 7 bases, J lost 2 bases, and 14 bases lay in between. CDR3 length equals 14 residues. The CDR3 reads CASIRSTGQETQYF. CDR3 DNA sequence: TGTGCCAGCATTAGAAGTACTGGTCAAGAGACCCAGTACTTC.

V gene TRBV28 combines with J gene TRBJ2-5; D is unclear. The CDR3 sequence is 17 residues long. The germline V and J ends were trimmed by 2 bases and 3 bases, with 19 bases remaining between them. Germline V lookup: CDR1 MDHEN, CDR2 SYDVKM. The CDR3 spells CASSLDRQLLKKETQYF. CDR3 coding DNA: TGTGCCAGCAGTTTAGATCGGCAGCTTCTTAAGAAAGAGACCCAGTACTTC.

This chain connects TRBV20-1 to TRBJ2-5; no clear D gene. CDR1 is DFQATT and CDR2 is SNEGSKA in the germline V gene (reference sequence). Trimming cost V 5 bases and J 5 bases, with 3 bases left between them. The CDR3 sequence is 9 residues long. The CDR3 protein is CSAPETQYF. DNA for the CDR3: TGCAGTGCTCCTGAGACCCAGTACTTC.

This clone was seen a single time. This CDR3 reads CASTRQGATNEKLFF. The CDR3 bases are TGCGCCAGCACGAGACAGGGGGCAACTAATGAAAAACTGTTTTTT. The V and J genes are TRBV5-1 and TRBJ1-4; 9 bases are a match to TRBD1. The CDR3 runs to 15 residues. V was clipped by 6 bases and J by 0 bases; unmatched bases: 3. Per germline, CDR1 SGHRS and CDR2 YFSETQ.

This chain uses TRBV6-5 with TRBJ2-5; D is unclear. The CDR3 extends over 11 amino acids. Germline lookup yields CDR1 MNHEY and CDR2 SVGAGI. Between the trimmed V and J ends, which lost 0 bases and 5 bases, there was a span of 1 base. CDR3 sequence (DNA): TGTGCCAGCAGTTACTCGGAGACCCAGTACTTC. The encoded protein is CASSYSETQYF.

The J gene is TRBJ2-5, the V gene TRBV6-1; 7 bases map to TRBD1. The CDR3 consists of 13 residues. Unmatched junction bases numbered 1, after V lost 5 bases and J lost 1 base. Germline CDR1 and CDR2: MNHNS and SASEGT. DNA of the CDR3: TGTGCCAGCAGTAGACAGGGCCAAGAGACCCAGTACTTC. It translates to CASSRQGQETQYF.

By its share, this clone is medium-sized. The chain recombines TRBV19 with TRBJ2-5; 7 positions match TRBD1. With 6 bases clipped from V and 7 bases from J, the junction kept 8 bases outside the gene matches. Looked up from germline, CDR1 is LNHDA and CDR2 is SQIVND (reference sequence). The CDR3 spans 13 residues. CDR3 coding DNA: TGTGCCAGTAGCCCGACAGGGCTGGGGACCCAGTACTTC. Residues: CASSPTGLGTQYF.

This clone was observed a single time. This chain joins TRBV11-2 and TRBJ1-4, with 8 bases aligning to TRBD1. With V trimmed by 2 bases and J by 8 bases, 4 bases remained unmatched. CDR3 length: 14 residues. Germline loops: CDR1 SGHAT, CDR2 FQNNGV. Here the CDR3 reads CASSLLGTGEKLFF. As DNA, the CDR3 is TGTGCCAGCAGCTTACTCGGGACAGGCGAAAAACTGTTTTTT. The entire variable domain, with the rest obtained from reference TRBV11-2 and TRBJ1-4, is as follows: EAGVAQSPRYKIIEKRQSVAFWCNPISGHATLYWYQQILGQGPKLLIQFQNNGVVDDSQLPKDRFSAERLKGVDSTLKIQPAKLEDSAVYLCASSLLGTGEKLFFGSGTQLSVL.

This chain uses TRBV7-2 with TRBJ2-7; D possibly corresponds to TRBD2 (6 bases). Germline CDR1 reads SGHTA; CDR2 reads FQGNSA. V lost 3 bases to trimming and J lost 2 bases, with 17 bases between them. This CDR3 comprises 16 residues. For the CDR3, the DNA is TGTGCCAGCAGCTTTTACGGGCTAGCGAGTACCTACGAGCAGTACTTC. This encodes CASSFYGLASTYEQYF.

This chain links TRBV5-1 with TRBJ2-2; 7 nucleotides match TRBD1. J lost 2 bases, V lost 5 bases, and 24 bases had no gene match. Germline assignment: CDR1 SGHRS and CDR2 YFSETQ. The CDR3 has 21 residues. CDR3 nucleotides: TGCGCCAGCAGAACACGTGGGACAGCGATTACTAAAAGGCTAAACACCGGGGAGCTGTTTTTT. Its protein product is CASRTRGTAITKRLNTGELFF.

The chain is built from TRBV7-2 and TRBJ2-5, with 11 bases fitting TRBD1. Losses at the gene ends were 3 bases for V and 1 base for J; bases not matched to a gene: 4. Germline V gene data show CDR1 as SGHTA and CDR2 as FQGNSA. This CDR3 contains 16 residues. CDR3 amino acids: CASSLGTGGPQETQYF. Written as DNA, the CDR3 is TGTGCCAGCAGCTTGGGGACAGGGGGACCCCAAGAGACCCAGTACTTC.